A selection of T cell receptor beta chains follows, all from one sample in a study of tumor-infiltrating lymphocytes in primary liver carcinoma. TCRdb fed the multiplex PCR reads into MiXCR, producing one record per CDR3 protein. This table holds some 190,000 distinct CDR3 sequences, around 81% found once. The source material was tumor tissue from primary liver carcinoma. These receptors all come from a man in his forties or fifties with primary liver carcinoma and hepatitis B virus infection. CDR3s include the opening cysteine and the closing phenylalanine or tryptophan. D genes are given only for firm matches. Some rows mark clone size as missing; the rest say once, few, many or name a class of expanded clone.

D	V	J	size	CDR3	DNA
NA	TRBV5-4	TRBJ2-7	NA	CASSSRDFPYEHYF	TGTGCCAGCAGCTCAAGGGACTTCCCTTACGAGCATTACTTC
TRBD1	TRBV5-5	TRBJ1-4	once	CASGLFTGEDEKLFF	TGTGCCAGCGGCTTATTCACAGGGGAAGATGAAAAACTGTTTTTT
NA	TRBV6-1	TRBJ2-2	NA	CVSKTGTNSGELFF	TGTGTCAGCAAGACTGGAACTAACAGCGGGGAGCTGTTTTTT
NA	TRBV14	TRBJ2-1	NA	CASSPGKGQFYNEQFF	TGTGCCAGTAGCCCGGGCAAGGGTCAGTTTTATAATGAGCAGTTCTTC
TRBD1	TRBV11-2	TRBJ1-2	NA	CGSSFSVTGGGGYPF	TGTGGCAGCAGCTTCTCAGTCACAGGGGGAGGAGGCTACCCCTTC
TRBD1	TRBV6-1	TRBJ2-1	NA	CASSEQQGVYDEQFF	TGTGCCAGCAGTGAACAACAGGGGGTCTACGATGAGCAGTTCTTC
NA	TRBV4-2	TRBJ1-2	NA	CASNQHRTGWGYSF	TGTGCCAGCAACCAACATCGAACAGGCTGGGGCTACAGCTTC
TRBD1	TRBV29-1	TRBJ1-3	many	CSVVGYRGRGNTIYF	TGCAGCGTTGTGGGGTACAGGGGGCGAGGAAACACCATATATTTT
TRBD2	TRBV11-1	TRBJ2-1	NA	CASSPSLAGALLFF	TGTGCCAGCAGCCCGAGCCTAGCGGGAGCGCTTCTGTTCTTC
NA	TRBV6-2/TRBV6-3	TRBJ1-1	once	CASSSARPAFF	TGTGCAAGCAGTTCTGCAAGGCCGGCTTTCTTT
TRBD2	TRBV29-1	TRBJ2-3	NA	CSFVAGGSSDTQYF	TGCAGCTTTGTAGCGGGAGGTAGTAGTGATACGCAGTATTTT
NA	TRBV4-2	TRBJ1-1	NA	CVRSRNQRGAEAFF	TGTGTCAGGAGCAGAAACCAGAGGGGTGCTGAAGCTTTCTTT
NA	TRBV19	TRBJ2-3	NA	CVSSRWDTQYF	TGTGTCAGTAGTCGATGGGATACGCAGTATTTT
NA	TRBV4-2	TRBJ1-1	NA	CASSRGVENIEAIF	TGTGCCAGCAGCCGGGGGGTAGAGAACATTGAAGCTATCTTT
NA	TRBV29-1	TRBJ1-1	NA	CSAGAVWGMNSEAHF	TGCAGCGCCGGTGCAGTGTGGGGGATGAACAGTGAAGCTCACTTT
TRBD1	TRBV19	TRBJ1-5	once	CASSIGTVSNQPQHF	TGTGCCAGTAGCATTGGGACAGTTAGTAATCAGCCCCAGCATTTT
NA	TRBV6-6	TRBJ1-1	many	CASSYQGGNTEAFF	TGTGCCAGCAGTTACCAGGGAGGGAACACTGAAGCTTTCTTT
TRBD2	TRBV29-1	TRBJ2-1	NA	CSVGLAGGSYNEQFF	TGCAGTGTTGGACTAGCAGGAGGGTCCTACAATGAGCAGTTCTTC
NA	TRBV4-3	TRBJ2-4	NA	CASSQDGMANIQYF	TGCGCCAGTAGCCAAGATGGCATGGCGAACATTCAGTACTTC
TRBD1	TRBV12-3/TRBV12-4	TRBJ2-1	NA	CTSSLLTGDYNEQFF	TGTACCAGCAGTTTGTTGACAGGGGATTACAATGAGCAGTTCTTC
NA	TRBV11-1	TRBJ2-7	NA	CASSLMVGDEQYF	TGTGCAAGCAGCTTAATGGTCGGTGACGAGCAGTACTTC
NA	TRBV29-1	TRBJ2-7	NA	CSARGRWSSYEQCF	TGCAGCGCAAGGGGTCGATGGAGCTCCTACGAGCAGTGCTTC
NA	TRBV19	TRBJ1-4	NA	CPSSPADSSTNEKLFF	TGTCCCAGTAGTCCCGCTGACAGTTCAACTAATGAAAAACTGTTTTTT
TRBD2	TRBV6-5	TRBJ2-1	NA	CASKQWEGLGEQFF	TGTGCCAGCAAGCAGTGGGAGGGTCTAGGTGAGCAGTTCTTC
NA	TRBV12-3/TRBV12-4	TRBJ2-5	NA	CSSSLRSEETQYF	TGTTCCAGCAGTTTGAGGTCAGAAGAAACCCAGTACTTC
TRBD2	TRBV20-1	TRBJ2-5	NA	CSAPRASGSTGETQYF	TGCAGTGCTCCCCGGGCTAGCGGGAGTACGGGTGAGACCCAGTACTTC
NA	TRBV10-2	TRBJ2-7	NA	CASSDLYWQVAPYEQYF	TGCGCCAGCAGTGACCTCTACTGGCAGGTGGCCCCCTACGAGCAGTACTTC
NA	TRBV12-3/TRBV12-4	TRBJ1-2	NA	CASSSGGMAYTF	TGTGCCAGCAGCTCTGGAGGTATGGCTTACACCTTC
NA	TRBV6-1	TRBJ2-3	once	CASSERRGLCTDTQYF	TGTGCCAGTAGTGAAAGGCGGGGACTTTGCACAGATACGCAGTATTTT
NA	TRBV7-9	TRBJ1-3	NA	CASSSMCPEVRNSGNTIYF	TGTGCCAGCAGCTCAATGTGCCCTGAGGTCCGAAACTCTGGAAACACCATATATTTT
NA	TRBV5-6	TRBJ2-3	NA	CATSILGRGDQPQYF	TGTGCCACCAGCATCTTGGGCAGGGGCGATCAGCCCCAGTATTTT
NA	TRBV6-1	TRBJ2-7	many	CASREGVGKQYF	TGTGCCAGCAGGGAGGGGGTAGGAAAGCAGTACTTC
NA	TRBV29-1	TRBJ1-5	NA	CRVIGQIYQPQHF	TGCAGGGTTATCGGACAGATCTATCAGCCCCAGCATTTT
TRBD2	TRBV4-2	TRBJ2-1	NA	CASCQEVAGASYNEHFF	TGTGCCAGCTGCCAAGAGGTAGCGGGTGCCTCCTACAATGAGCACTTCTTC
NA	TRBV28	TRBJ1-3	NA	CASSEGSSGNTIYF	TGTGCCAGCAGCGAGGGGTCCTCTGGAAACACCATATATTTT
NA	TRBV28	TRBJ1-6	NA	CAIRMAYNSPLHF	TGTGCCATCAGAATGGCCTATAATTCACCTCTACACTTT
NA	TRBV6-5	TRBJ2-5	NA	CASSYGSSGQETQYF	TGTGCCAGTAGTTACGGGTCTAGTGGGCAAGAGACCCAGTACTTC
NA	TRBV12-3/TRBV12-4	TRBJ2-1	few	CASARRGEDLLNEQFF	TGTGCCAGTGCCCGAAGGGGCGAGGATTTACTTAATGAGCAGTTCTTC
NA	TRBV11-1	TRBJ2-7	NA	CASSAGRQNEQYF	TGTGCCAGCAGCGCGGGAAGGCAGAATGAGCAGTACTTC
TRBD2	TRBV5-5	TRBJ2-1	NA	CASSGGLARENEQFF	TGTGCCAGCAGTGGGGGACTAGCGAGAGAAAACGAGCAGTTCTTC
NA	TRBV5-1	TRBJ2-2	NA	CASMEMELFF	TGCGCCAGCATGGAAATGGAGCTGTTTTTT
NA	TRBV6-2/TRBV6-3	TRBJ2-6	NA	CASCYAGLSGANILTF	TGTGCCAGTTGTTACGCGGGACTCTCTGGGGCCAACATCCTGACTTTC
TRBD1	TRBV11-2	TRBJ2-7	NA	CASRIRWTGENEQYF	TGTGCCAGCCGAATACGATGGACAGGGGAAAACGAGCAGTACTTC
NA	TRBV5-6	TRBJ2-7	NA	CASSLQGKNYEQHF	TGTGCCAGCAGTTTACAGGGAAAGAACTACGAGCAGCACTTC
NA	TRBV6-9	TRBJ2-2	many	CASARVDTGELFF	TGTGCCAGCGCCAGGGTGGACACCGGGGAGCTGTTTTTT
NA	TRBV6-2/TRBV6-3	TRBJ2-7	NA	CAGSAGYQQYF	TGCGCCGGGTCGGCGGGCTATCAGCAGTACTTC
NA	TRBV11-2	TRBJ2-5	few	CTSSPVGLVPETQYF	TGTACTAGCAGCCCCGTCGGGCTAGTCCCAGAGACCCAGTATTTC
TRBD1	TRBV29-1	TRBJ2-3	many	CSAEYRDRGTDTQYF	TGCAGCGCCGAATACCGGGACAGGGGTACAGATACGCAGTATTTT
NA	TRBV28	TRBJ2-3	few	CASRQGHRTDTQYF	TGTGCCAGCAGACAGGGACACCGCACAGATACGCAGTATTTT
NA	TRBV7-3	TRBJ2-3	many	CASRLLGGNTDTQYF	TGTGCCAGCAGACTCTTAGGAGGGAACACAGATACGCAGTATTTT
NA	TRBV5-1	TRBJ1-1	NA	CVSSLPGERNEAFF	TGCGTCAGCAGCCTGCCGGGGGAGAGGAATGAAGCTTTCTTT
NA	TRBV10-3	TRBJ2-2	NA	CPISGQQGNTGELFF	TGTCCCATCAGTGGGCAACAGGGGAACACCGGGGAGCTGTTTTTT
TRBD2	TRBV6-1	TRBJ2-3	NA	CASSDLAGRGDTQYF	TGTGCGAGCAGTGATCTAGCGGGAAGGGGAGATACGCAGTATTTT
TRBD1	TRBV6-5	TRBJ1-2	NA	CGSSRPSTGSYGYTF	TGTGGCAGTAGTCGACCCTCGACAGGGAGCTATGGCTACACCTTC
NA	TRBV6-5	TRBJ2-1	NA	CASSRLVSDEQSF	TGTGCCAGCAGTAGACTAGTCTCCGATGAGCAGTCCTTC
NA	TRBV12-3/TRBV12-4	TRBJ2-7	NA	CTSKGGIRCEQYF	TGTACCAGCAAAGGGGGGATTAGGTGCGAGCAGTACTTC
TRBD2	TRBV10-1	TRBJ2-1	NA	CASSQGLVGDNEQFF	TGCGCCAGCTCCCAGGGACTAGTGGGTGACAATGAGCAGTTCTTT
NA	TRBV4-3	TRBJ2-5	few	CASSQGDGRELETQYF	TGTGCCAGCAGCCAAGGCGATGGGCGGGAACTAGAGACCCAGTACTTC
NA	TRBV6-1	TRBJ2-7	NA	CVSSEGTGGGNVYEQYF	TGTGTCAGCAGTGAAGGGACCGGCGGGGGCAACGTGTACGAGCAGTACTTC